This T cell receptor beta chain was recovered during a study of PD-1 blockade in classical Hodgkin lymphoma. Trimming removed 1 base from V and 8 bases from J, with 14 bases in between. This CDR3 is built from 14 residues. Germline V CDR1 and CDR2: SGHTA, FQGNSA. Whole-study results and caveats: Exclusion was the outcome for patients who began nivolumab under 1 year after ASCT. Diversity in CD4+ TCRs, unlike that measured in CD8+ TCRs, had risen significantly by C4D1. Newly diagnosed patients reportedly trailed healthy donors in baseline TCR diversity.

Remarks on this clone: Its target is unknown.

Noted time point: cycle 4 day 1 (C4D1), after 6 weeks of nivolumab. With no exception, relapse followed autologous stem cell transplantation in all patients, and brentuximab vedotin exposure varied. Reported best responses ranged across complete response, partial response or progressive disease. Produced via immunoSEQ multiplex PCR; TCRdb's table is partial and in-frame only. In the table there are some 25,000 clones, roughly 76% of which are singletons. The sequenced sample was peripheral blood mononuclear cells (PBMCs), obtained before the fourth cycle of nivolumab. The TCR sequence derives from a human donor with classical Hodgkin lymphoma. The V call is TRBV7-2, the J call TRBJ1-2; D unclear. The CDR3 DNA reads TGTGCCAGCAGCTTAGATCGAGGTCAGCGGGGCTACACCTTC. Its translation: CASSLDRGQRGYTF.